What follows are 10 T cell receptor beta chains derived from one specimen sequenced in a study of sequential checkpoint blockade in melanoma. The data were produced by immunoSEQ multiplex PCR, yet TCRdb's version contains in-frame clones alone and is incomplete. Among around 35,000 clones, roughly 32% were seen once, and the ten largest hold about 1.6%. The treatment denotes: randomized to nivolumab then ipilimumab (arm A) or the reverse (arm B). Sample: tumor tissue (inferred from file names), taken from a patient given nivolumab and ipilimumab in sequence. The source of these receptors is a human donor with melanoma.

The rearrangement links TRBV5-1 to TRBJ1-1; no firm D call. The length of the CDR3 is 14 residues. Germline-derived CDR1 and CDR2 are SGHRS and YFSETQ. V gave up 0 bases and J gave up 0 bases, with 6 bases separating them. CDR3 nucleotide sequence: TGCGCCAGCAGCTTGGGCGACCTGAACACTGAAGCTTTCTTT. Encoded protein: CASSLGDLNTEAFF.

This clone came up a few times. The chain employs TRBV7-5 and TRBJ2-1; the table's D call, TRBD1, was not checked against the DNA. TRBV7-5 is marked as a pseudogene. CDR3 size: 15 residues. CDR3 amino acids: CASSLSWATYNEQFF. CDR3 in DNA: TGTGCCAGCAGCTTAAGCTGGGCGACCTACAATGAGCAGTTCTTC.

This clone was detected only a few times. The rearrangement uses TRBV28 and TRBJ2-7; weak D call: TRBD1 (6 bases). Germline loops: CDR1 MDHEN, CDR2 SYDVKM. V was shortened by 7 bases and J by 4 bases, with 17 bases between the two germline ends. The CDR3 covers 14 residues. For the CDR3, the DNA is TGTGCCAGCATCGACAGGCAGCCCCCATACGAGCAGTACTTC. Its protein product is CASIDRQPPYEQYF. Using reference TRBV28 and TRBJ2-7 for the parts outside the CDR3, the full variable domain is DVKVTQSSRYLVKRTGEKVFLECVQDMDHENMFWYRQDPGLGLRLIYFSYDVKMKEKGDIPEGYSVSREKKERFSLILESASTNQTSMYLCASIDRQPPYEQYFGPGTRLTVT.

This clone came up many times. The chain carries TRBV11-3 and TRBJ2-5, with D possibly called TRBD1 or TRBD2 (6 bases each). Germline V gives CDR1 SGHNT, CDR2 YENEEA. V was clipped by 5 bases and J by 5 bases, with 15 bases between them. CDR3 length equals 14 residues. CDR3 loop: CASSQRGRGETQYF. DNA of the CDR3: TGTGCCAGCAGCCAACGGGGGCGCGGGGAGACCCAGTACTTC.

In this sample, this clone turned up a few times. The chain couples TRBV9 to TRBJ1-1, with D maybe TRBD1 (5 bases). Trimming left V 0 bases short and J 6 bases short, with 18 bases between. The CDR3 runs 16 residues. Germline CDR1 reads SGDLS; CDR2 reads YYNGEE. The CDR3 is CASSVAWGDPAPEAFF. CDR3 in DNA: TGTGCCAGCAGCGTAGCTTGGGGGGATCCGGCCCCTGAAGCTTTCTTT.

The rearrangement uses TRBV19 and TRBJ1-1; 7 nucleotides align to TRBD1. This CDR3 has 14 residues. CDR1 is LNHDA, CDR2 SQIVND, per germline (reference sequence). V dropped 4 bases and J dropped 3; count of bases not matched to a gene: 5. Here the CDR3 DNA reads TGTGCCAGTAGTACTCGGACAGGAGACACTGAAGCTTTCTTT. This sequence encodes CASSTRTGDTEAFF.

This clone was recorded a few times. CDR3 residues: CASRSFSGRARDTGELFF. CDR3 DNA: TGTGCCAGCAGATCTTTTAGCGGGAGGGCCCGGGACACCGGGGAGCTGTTTTTT. The V call is TRBV6-8, the J call TRBJ2-2; 11 positions agree with TRBD2. CDR1 is MNHGY and CDR2 is SAAAGT in the germline V gene. The CDR3 contains 18 residues. J was trimmed by 3 bases and V by 6 bases; bases with no gene match: 12.

This clone appeared many times. The genes are TRBV7-5 and TRBJ2-1; TRBD2 reflects the table's D call only, with no check against the DNA. TRBV7-5 is a listed pseudogene. This CDR3 is built from 16 residues. The CDR3 here is CASSPLQGAGYNEQFF. CDR3 coding DNA: TGTGCCAGCAGCCCCCTCCAGGGAGCGGGGTACAATGAGCAGTTCTTC.

This clone was detected a few times. The chain has TRBV7-1 and TRBJ2-1; D is perhaps TRBD2 (7 bases). TRBV7-1 is assigned to the ORF class and has an uncertain function. The CDR3 is 13 residues long. The V gene lost 3 bases and the J gene lost 9 bases, with 12 bases spanning the gap. The CDR3 coding sequence is TGTGCCAGCAGCTCGCAGGGGAGGGGTGAGCAGTTCTTC. Translation: CASSSQGRGEQFF.

This clone was detected a few times. This sequence joins TRBV12-5 and TRBJ2-2; weak D call: TRBD2 (6 bases). CDR1 and CDR2 (germline): LGHNT, FRNRAP. The CDR3 consists of 13 residues. CDR3 nucleotides: TGTGCCTCCTTTGGGGGGTTCCCCGGGGAGCTGTTTTTT. It specifies CASFGGFPGELFF.